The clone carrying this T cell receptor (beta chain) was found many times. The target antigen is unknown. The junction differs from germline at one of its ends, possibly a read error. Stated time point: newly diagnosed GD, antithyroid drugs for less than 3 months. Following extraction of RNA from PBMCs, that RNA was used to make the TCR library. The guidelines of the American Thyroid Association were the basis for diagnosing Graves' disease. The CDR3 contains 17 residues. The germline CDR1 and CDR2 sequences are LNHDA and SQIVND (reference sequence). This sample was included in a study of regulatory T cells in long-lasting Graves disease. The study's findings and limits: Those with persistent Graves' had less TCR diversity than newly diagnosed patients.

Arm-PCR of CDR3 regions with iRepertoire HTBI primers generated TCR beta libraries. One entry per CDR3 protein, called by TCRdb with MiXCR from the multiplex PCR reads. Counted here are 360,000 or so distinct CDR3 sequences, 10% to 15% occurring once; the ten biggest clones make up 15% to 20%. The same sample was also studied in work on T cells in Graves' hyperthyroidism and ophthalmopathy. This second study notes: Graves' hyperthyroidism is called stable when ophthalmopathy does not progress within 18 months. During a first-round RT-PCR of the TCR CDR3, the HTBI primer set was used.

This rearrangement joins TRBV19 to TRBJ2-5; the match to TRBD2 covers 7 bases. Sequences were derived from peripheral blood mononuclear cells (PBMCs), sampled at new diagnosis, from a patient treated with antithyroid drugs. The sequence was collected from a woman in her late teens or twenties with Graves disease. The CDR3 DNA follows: TGTGCCAGTACCAATGGGCGCCGGGCCCTGGCGGGAGAGGCCCAGTACTTC. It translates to CASTNGRRALAGEAQYF.